This T cell receptor (beta chain) was identified in a study of blood T cell repertoires in COVID-19. Study as a whole: Acute and convalescent COVID-19 specimens originated in the United States, Italy and Spain. T cells, B-cell-depleted T cells, or PBMCs provided the cDNA or gDNA that served as material.

Original data processing: Amplified reference gene primers provided the basis for estimating nucleated cell counts. Repertoires were generated with immunoSEQ multiplex PCR, while TCRdb's copy carries only in-frame clones and drops some. The DNA gave D and trimming, while V, J and clone size come from that table. The table lists under 350,000 clones, 75% to 90% of them singletons. Germline CDR1 is SGHRS and CDR2 is YFSETQ. CDR3 length: 15 amino acids. Trimming removed 4 bases from V and 3 bases from J; junction bases left unmatched: 3. The receptor's source is a woman in her seventies with acute or convalescent COVID-19. Sequenced: peripheral blood. V gene TRBV5-1 combines with J gene TRBJ2-5; 13 bases fit TRBD2. In DNA, the CDR3 is TGCGCCAGCAGCATCGGACTAGCGGGGGAAGAGACCCAGTACTTC. As protein: CASSIGLAGEETQYF.